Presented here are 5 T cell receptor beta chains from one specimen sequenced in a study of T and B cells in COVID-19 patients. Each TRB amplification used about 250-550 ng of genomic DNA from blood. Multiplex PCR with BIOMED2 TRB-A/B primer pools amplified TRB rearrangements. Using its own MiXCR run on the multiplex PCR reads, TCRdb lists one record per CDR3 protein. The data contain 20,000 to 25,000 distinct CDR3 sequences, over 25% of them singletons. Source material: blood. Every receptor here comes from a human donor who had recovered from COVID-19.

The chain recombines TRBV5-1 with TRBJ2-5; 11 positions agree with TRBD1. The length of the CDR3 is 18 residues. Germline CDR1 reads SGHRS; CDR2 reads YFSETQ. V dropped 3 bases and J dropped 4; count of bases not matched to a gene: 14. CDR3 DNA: TGCGCCAGCAGCTCGACCGGGACAGGGGGACCGATTGCAGAGACCCAGTACTTC. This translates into CASSSTGTGGPIAETQYF.

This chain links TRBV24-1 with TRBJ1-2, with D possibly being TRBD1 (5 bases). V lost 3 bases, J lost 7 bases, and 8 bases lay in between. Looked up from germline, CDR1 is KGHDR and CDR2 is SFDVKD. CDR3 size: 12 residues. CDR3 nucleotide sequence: TGTGCCACCAGTGATCGCAGGGTTGGCTACACCTTC. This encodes CATSDRRVGYTF.

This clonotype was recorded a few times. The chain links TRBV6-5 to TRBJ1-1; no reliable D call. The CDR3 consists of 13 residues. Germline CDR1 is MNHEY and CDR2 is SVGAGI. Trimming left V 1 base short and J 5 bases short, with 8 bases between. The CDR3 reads CASSYLRETEAFF. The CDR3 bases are TGTGCCAGCAGTTACTTGAGGGAAACTGAAGCTTTCTTT.

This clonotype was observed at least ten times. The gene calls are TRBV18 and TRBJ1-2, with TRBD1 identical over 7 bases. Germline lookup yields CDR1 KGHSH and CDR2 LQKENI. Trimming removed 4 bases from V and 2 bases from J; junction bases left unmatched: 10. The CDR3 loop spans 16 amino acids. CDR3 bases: TGTGCCAGCTCACGACCACCTTCGACAGGGAACTATGGCTACACCTTC. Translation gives CASSRPPSTGNYGYTF.

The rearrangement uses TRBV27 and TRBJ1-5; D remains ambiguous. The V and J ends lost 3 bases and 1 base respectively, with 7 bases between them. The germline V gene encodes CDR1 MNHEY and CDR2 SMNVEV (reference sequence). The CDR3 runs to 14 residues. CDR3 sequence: CASSLAGSNQPQHF. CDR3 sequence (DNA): TGTGCCAGCAGTTTGGCCGGGAGCAATCAGCCCCAGCATTTT.